This entry is about one T cell receptor beta chain. Its antigen is unknown. Germline lookup yields CDR1 KGHSH and CDR2 LQKENI. The CDR3 is 13 residues long. V lost 3 bases, J lost 2 bases, and 7 bases lay in between. Using constant-segment primers, 5'RACE produced TCR alpha and TCR beta cDNA libraries carrying sample barcodes and UMIs. Using its own MiXCR run on the 5' RACE reads, TCRdb lists one record per CDR3 protein. There are 550,000 to 700,000 distinct CDR3 sequences in the sample; approximately 18% occur only once, and around 12% lies in the top ten. This sample was included in a study of T-cell memory formation after mild COVID-19. Study results and limitations: The appearance of some responding clones in pre-infection memory suggested that cross-reactive memory joined. CD8+ contracting clones occupied EMRA, while CD4+ ones occupied mainly CM and EM.

This chain links TRBV18 with TRBJ1-1, with D uncertain. This clonotype originated in an adult woman who had mild COVID-19 (a few samples of this study predate the infection). Cell type and time point are not known. The sequenced sample consisted of PBMCs or a T cell subset sorted from them (not recorded which). The CDR3 here is CASSPQKNTEAFF. DNA of the CDR3: TGTGCCAGCTCACCTCAAAAAAACACTGAAGCTTTCTTT.